The clone carrying this T cell receptor (beta chain) was detected only once. Its target is not known. Tagging with unique molecular identifiers was a feature of the TCR beta cDNA libraries. TCRdb redid the calling of the PCR reads with MiXCR, one entry per CDR3 protein. The repertoire includes roughly 670,000 distinct CDR3 sequences, approximately 59% of them detected once, and roughly 10% sits in the top ten. This record belongs to a study of post-analysis software for immune sequencing data. Study summary: Relapsing-remitting, secondary progressive and progressive-relapsing multiple sclerosis courses were included.

V lost 6 bases to trimming and J lost 6 bases, with 13 bases between them. This CDR3 spans 13 amino acids. Findings of the study overall: Five TRBV segments, including TRBV5-6, TRBV5-1 and TRBV20-1, were more frequent in patients than controls. When compared against controls, multiple sclerosis patients showed significantly lower normalized Chao1 diversity.

The clonotype was recovered from a girl aged 2-9 years with multiple sclerosis. Sequenced sample: blood. V and J are TRBV12-3 or TRBV12-4 and TRBJ2-3; D call uncertain. The CDR3 is CASRPSQLDTQYF. CDR3 coding DNA: TGTGCCAGCAGACCCTCCCAATTGGATACGCAGTATTTT.